The rows below give T cell receptor beta chains drawn from one sample of a study of monozygotic twins with cystic fibrosis. The repertoire was sequenced with immunoSEQ multiplex PCR; TCRdb's copy has only in-frame clones and lacks some. The sample lists 13,000 or so clones; 75% to 90% were seen once. Input material: blood. The receptors stem from a boy between 10 and 17 years old with cystic fibrosis. The CDR3 runs from the conserved cysteine through the conserved F or W. D genes are given only for firm matches. Rows give clone size only sometimes, using once, few, many, or a class for an expanded clone.

d_call,clone_size,v_call,j_call,cdr3_nt,cdr3_aa
NA,NA,TRBV30,TRBJ2-1,TGTGCCTGGACTGCGTCGGTACTTAGACTCGGGGGCATGGCCTACAATGAGCAGTTCTTC,CAWTASVLRLGGMAYNEQFF
NA,NA,TRBV2,TRBJ1-4,TGTGCCAGCAGTCAAGGCGGGGATGGGGAAAAACTGTTTTTT,CASSQGGDGEKLFF
NA,NA,TRBV6-1,TRBJ1-1,TGTGCCAGCAGTGAAGGGGTGGAGCACACTGAAGCTTTCTTT,CASSEGVEHTEAFF
TRBD2,NA,TRBV10-2,TRBJ2-5,TGCGCCAGCAGTGGGGTAGCGGGGGGACAAGAGACCCAGTACTTC,CASSGVAGGQETQYF
TRBD2,NA,TRBV5-4,TRBJ2-7,TGTGCCAGCAGCCTTGACCCGGGACTACAAAACGAGCAGTACTTC,CASSLDPGLQNEQYF
NA,NA,TRBV18,TRBJ1-1,TGTGCCAGCTCACCACGACAGGTACTCTGGAACACTGAAGCTTTCTTT,CASSPRQVLWNTEAFF
NA,NA,TRBV10-2,TRBJ1-3,TGCGCAGGTTACTCTGGAAACACCATATATTTT,CAGYSGNTIYF
NA,NA,TRBV6-5,TRBJ2-7,TGTGCCAGCAGTTACCGTGCTGTTGGGCCGGCCGAGCAGTACTTC,CASSYRAVGPAEQYF
TRBD1,NA,TRBV11-2,TRBJ1-4,TGTGCCAGCAATCAGGGGGCTTCTAATGAAAAACTGTTTTTT,CASNQGASNEKLFF
NA,NA,TRBV6-1,TRBJ2-7,TGTGCCAGCAGTGAATACCCCAGGGAGGTTTCCTACGAGCAGTACTTC,CASSEYPREVSYEQYF
NA,NA,TRBV11-3,TRBJ2-7,TGTGCCAGCAGCTTGGGGACGGGACTGAACTACGAGCAGTACTTC,CASSLGTGLNYEQYF
NA,NA,TRBV11-2,TRBJ1-1,TGTGCCAGCAGCTTAGATGGTCAGGGGCGCAGGACTGAAGCTTTCTTT,CASSLDGQGRRTEAFF
TRBD1,NA,TRBV30,TRBJ1-2,TGTGCCTGGAGTGTCTACAGGGGGCTTGGCTACACCTTC,CAWSVYRGLGYTF
NA,NA,TRBV5-3,TRBJ1-4,TGTGCCAGAAGCTTGTTGGGACAACACTTGGGGGAGGGAAGTGAAAAACTGTTTTTT,CARSLLGQHLGEGSEKLFF
TRBD1,NA,TRBV6-1,TRBJ2-1,TGTGCCATCGGGACAGGGGGTAGGGGGTGGTTCTTC,CAIGTGGRGWFF
NA,once,TRBV18,TRBJ2-6,TGTGCCAGCTCGCCTACCCTTCAGACAGCCAACTCTGGGGCCAACGTCCTGACTTTC,CASSPTLQTANSGANVLTF
NA,NA,TRBV5-8,TRBJ2-5,TGTGCCAGCAGCTTCCAAGAGACCCAGTACTTC,CASSFQETQYF
NA,NA,TRBV4-2,TRBJ1-5,TGTGCCAGCAGCCAAGCCTTATATAGCAATCAGCCCCAGCATTTT,CASSQALYSNQPQHF
TRBD1,NA,TRBV6-1,TRBJ1-1,TGTGCCAGCCTACGGACAGGGAGGGACGAAGCTTTCTTT,CASLRTGRDEAFF
NA,NA,TRBV7-8,TRBJ1-4,TGTGCCAGCAGCTTATACTCAGGGAATGAAAAACTGTTTTTT,CASSLYSGNEKLFF
NA,NA,TRBV9,TRBJ2-1,TGTGCCAGCAGCGTAGCAGAGGCCTGGGGGGACAATGAGCAGTTCTTC,CASSVAEAWGDNEQFF
TRBD2,NA,TRBV28,TRBJ2-7,TGTGCCAGCAGTCGTCGCGGGAGTGGGTACGAGCAGTACTTC,CASSRRGSGYEQYF
TRBD1,NA,TRBV9,TRBJ2-7,TGTGCCAGCAGCGGAGACGGGACAGGGGGTTTTTACGAGCAGTACTTC,CASSGDGTGGFYEQYF
NA,NA,TRBV5-1,TRBJ2-5,TGCGCCAGCAGGGTGGCCCCTCAAGAGACCCAGTACTTC,CASRVAPQETQYF
NA,NA,TRBV11-3,TRBJ2-2,TGTGCCAGCAGGAGAGGGAGGAACACCGGGGAGCTGTTTTTT,CASRRGRNTGELFF
TRBD1,NA,TRBV5-1,TRBJ2-7,TGCGCCAGCAGTTACCTGCAGGGGGCGCAGGAGCAGTACTTC,CASSYLQGAQEQYF
TRBD1,NA,TRBV7-9,TRBJ2-5,TGTGCCAGCAGCTCGGGGGACAGGGTCCAAGAGACCCAGTACTTC,CASSSGDRVQETQYF
TRBD1,NA,TRBV27,TRBJ2-2,TGTGCCAGCAGTATCAGGGGGCGAGGCACCGGGGAGCTGTTTTTT,CASSIRGRGTGELFF
NA,NA,TRBV5-1,TRBJ2-2,TGCGCCAGCAGCCGGACAGACACCGGGGAGCTGTTTTTT,CASSRTDTGELFF
NA,NA,TRBV5-4,TRBJ2-7,TGTGCCAGCAGCTTGGCGATCGACTCAACCTACGAGCAGTACTTC,CASSLAIDSTYEQYF
NA,NA,TRBV2,TRBJ2-4,TGTGCCAGTGGGGGAAACATTCAGTACTTC,CASGGNIQYF
TRBD1,NA,TRBV19,TRBJ2-4,TGTGCCAGTAGTATCGACAGGGGGGCCAAAAACATTCAGTACTTC,CASSIDRGAKNIQYF
NA,NA,TRBV5-4,TRBJ2-5,TGTGCCAGCAGCACCGGAGACAGACAAGAGACCCAGTACTTC,CASSTGDRQETQYF
NA,NA,TRBV10-2,TRBJ2-1,TGCGCCAGCACCCTAGTGGCCTACAATGAGCAGTTCTTC,CASTLVAYNEQFF
NA,NA,TRBV4-1,TRBJ1-6,TGCGCCAGCAGCCAAGTCGCCACAGGGAATTCACCCCTCCACTTT,CASSQVATGNSPLHF
NA,NA,TRBV6-5,TRBJ1-5,TGTGCCAGCAGTTACTCCGGAGGTAGCAATCAGCCCCAGCATTTT,CASSYSGGSNQPQHF
NA,NA,TRBV2,TRBJ1-3,TGTGCCAGCAGCGCCCAGGGAGGCCCTGGAAACACCATATATTTT,CASSAQGGPGNTIYF
TRBD1,NA,TRBV4-1,TRBJ1-2,TGCGCCAGCAGCCGGGGGCAGGGGGGGCGAGGCGACTATGGCTACACCTTC,CASSRGQGGRGDYGYTF
NA,NA,TRBV11-2,TRBJ1-2,TGTGCCAGCAGCTTAGGGCGGGATAACTATGGCTACACCTTC,CASSLGRDNYGYTF
NA,NA,TRBV12-5,TRBJ2-7,TGTGCTAGTGGTTTGGTTCTCGCGGGTGGCGCCTACGAGCAGTACTTC,CASGLVLAGGAYEQYF